This T cell receptor (beta chain) was recorded in a study of neurological immune-mediated disorders. PBMCs stored at -80 C, numbering 2 million, were the origin of the unsorted libraries. This CDR3 has 14 residues. Germline trimming cut 3 bases from V and 4 bases from J; bases unmatched to any gene: 6. The germline CDR1 and CDR2 sequences are SEHNR and FQNEAQ (reference sequence). This clonotype was observed at least ten times. The method for making cDNA was 5'RACE, and it used 10-nucleotide random UMIs. TCRdb reprocessed the 5' RACE reads via MiXCR and lists one record per CDR3 protein. The sample lists roughly 80,000 distinct CDR3 sequences, about 9.7% occurring once.

The receptor's source is a man aged 50-59 years in good health. Specimen: PBMCs. This rearrangement joins TRBV7-9 to TRBJ2-7; 7 nucleotides align to TRBD2. CDR3 coding DNA: TGTGCCAGCAGCTTGGGGGGGAGAGTTTACGAGCAGTACTTC. Encoded protein: CASSLGGRVYEQYF.